The rows below give T cell receptor beta chains drawn from one sample of a study of identical twins. MiXCR was run by TCRdb on the 5' RACE reads, yielding one entry per CDR3 protein. Among 1,800,000 or so distinct CDR3 sequences listed, under 35% were seen once. Sequencing was performed on cord blood. These receptors came from a newborn girl in good health. Both conserved end residues are part of each CDR3. The D gene is left open where the match is weak. Only part of the rows carry a size: once, few, many, or a class if the clone is expanded.

j_call | v_call | d_call | clone_size | cdr3_aa | cdr3_nt
TRBJ2-7 | TRBV5-1 | TRBD1 | NA | CASSATGQGIYEQYF | TGCGCCAGCAGCGCCACGGGACAGGGGATTTACGAGCAGTACTTC
TRBJ2-7 | TRBV29-1 | TRBD2 | many | CSGLTSGGTYEQYF | TGCAGCGGTCTGACTAGCGGGGGCACCTACGAGCAGTACTTC
TRBJ1-2 | TRBV5-1 | NA | few | CASSLVGKSPLYGYTF | TGCGCCAGCAGCTTGGTCGGCAAGAGCCCCCTGTATGGCTACACCTTC
TRBJ2-5 | TRBV20-1 | TRBD2 | few | CSVADTGRGGKYF | TGCAGTGTCGCTGATACCGGGCGGGGGGGCAAGTACTTC
TRBJ2-7 | TRBV27 | NA | few | CASSQGCYEQYF | TGTGCCAGCAGTCAGGGGTGCTACGAGCAGTACTTC
TRBJ1-2 | TRBV29-1 | NA | few | CSADGFGGYTF | TGCAGCGCCGATGGTTTTGGTGGCTACACCTTC
TRBJ1-5 | TRBV19 | TRBD1 | once | CATPDRAYNQPQHF | TGTGCCACCCCGGACAGGGCGTACAATCAGCCCCAGCATTTT
TRBJ1-2 | TRBV7-2 | NA | NA | CASSLARGGGYGYTF | TGTGCCAGCAGCTTAGCGCGGGGAGGGGGCTATGGCTACACCTTC
TRBJ2-7 | TRBV3-1 | NA | once | CASSQDLGAYNEQYF | TGTGCCAGCAGCCAAGATTTGGGAGCGTACAATGAGCAGTACTTC
TRBJ2-3 | TRBV3-1 | NA | NA | CASSQAPLADTQYF | TGTGCCAGCAGCCAAGCCCCCCTAGCAGATACGCAGTATTTT
TRBJ1-2 | TRBV6-5 | TRBD1 | NA | CASSEGQGAGGYTF | TGTGCCTCATCGGAAGGACAGGGGGCCGGTGGCTACACCTTC
TRBJ1-1 | TRBV28 | NA | NA | CASNIQGTEAFF | TGTGCCAGCAACATACAGGGCACTGAAGCTTTCTTT
TRBJ2-3 | TRBV13 | NA | NA | CASSTPYPDTQYF | TGTGCCAGCAGCACACCCTATCCAGATACGCAGTATTTT
TRBJ1-2 | TRBV24-1 | TRBD1 | NA | CATYNVGQGIYGYTF | TGTGCCACCTATAATGTAGGACAGGGGATATATGGCTACACCTTC
TRBJ2-3 | TRBV12-3/TRBV12-4 | TRBD2 | few | CASSFQRGGLSTQYF | TGTGCCAGCAGTTTCCAGCGGGGGGGCCTGAGTACGCAGTATTTT
TRBJ1-5 | TRBV20-1 | NA | few | CSARPRGYSNQPQHF | TGCAGTGCTCGGCCTAGGGGATATAGCAACCAGCCCCAGCATTTT
TRBJ2-7 | TRBV2 | NA | NA | CASNQDGHYEQYF | TGTGCCAGCAACCAGGACGGACATTACGAGCAGTACTTC
TRBJ2-1 | TRBV6-5 | TRBD2 | NA | CASSYSGLAGKSSYNEQFF | TGTGCCAGCAGTTACTCGGGACTAGCGGGAAAGAGCTCCTACAATGAGCAGTTCTTC
TRBJ2-1 | TRBV20-1 | TRBD2 | few | CSAMEAGGRNEQFF | TGCAGTGCCATGGAAGCGGGAGGGCGGAATGAGCAGTTCTTC
TRBJ1-2 | TRBV11-2 | TRBD1 | NA | CASSSIRDRRLNYGYTF | TGTGCCAGCAGTTCGATCCGGGACAGGAGGCTGAACTATGGCTACACCTTC
TRBJ2-3 | TRBV29-1 | NA | NA | CSANREVTDTQYF | TGCAGCGCAAACAGGGAGGTAACAGATACGCAGTATTTT
TRBJ1-2 | TRBV3-1 | NA | NA | CASSRLGAANYGYTF | TGTGCCAGCAGCCGTCTGGGGGCAGCTAACTATGGCTACACCTTC
TRBJ2-7 | TRBV4-2 | TRBD2 | NA | CASSQDRGGAYNEQYF | TGTGCCAGCAGCCAAGATCGGGGGGGAGCCTACAATGAGCAGTACTTC
TRBJ2-1 | TRBV4-2 | NA | NA | CASSHHYNEQFF | TGTGCCAGCAGCCACCATTACAATGAGCAGTTCTTC
TRBJ2-7 | TRBV7-8 | NA | NA | CASSPRRESWGQYF | TGTGCCAGCAGCCCCCGGCGGGAATCTTGGGGGCAGTACTTC
TRBJ2-2 | TRBV3-1 | TRBD2 | NA | CASSQGALAAGELFF | TGTGCCAGCAGCCAAGGAGCGCTAGCGGCCGGGGAGCTGTTTTTT
TRBJ1-1 | TRBV12-3/TRBV12-4 | NA | NA | CVSRRQNTEAFF | TGTGTCAGCAGAAGACAGAACACTGAAGCTTTCTTT
TRBJ1-5 | TRBV2 | NA | NA | CASVPGRGSNQPQHF | TGTGCCAGCGTCCCGGGGAGGGGCAGTAATCAGCCCCAGCATTTT
TRBJ2-2 | TRBV29-1 | TRBD2 | NA | CSVQGLAGGLAGELFF | TGCAGCGTCCAAGGACTAGCGGGGGGGCTCGCCGGGGAGCTGTTTTTT
TRBJ2-1 | TRBV7-2 | NA | few | CASSLKLGGASSYNEQFF | TGTGCCAGCAGCTTAAAATTAGGCGGGGCTAGCTCCTACAATGAGCAGTTCTTC
TRBJ2-1 | TRBV5-1 | NA | few | CASSFKEAYNEQFF | TGCGCCAGCAGCTTTAAGGAGGCCTACAATGAGCAGTTCTTC
TRBJ2-7 | TRBV10-2 | TRBD1 | NA | CASRRDRGTYEQYF | TGCGCCAGCAGGAGGGACAGGGGGACCTACGAGCAGTACTTC
TRBJ2-7 | TRBV2 | NA | NA | CASSFSRQSSYEQYF | TGTGCCAGCAGTTTTTCCCGACAGAGCTCCTACGAGCAGTACTTC
TRBJ1-4 | TRBV29-1 | TRBD1 | NA | CSVEEGANERLFF | TGCAGCGTTGAGGAGGGGGCTAATGAAAGACTGTTTTTT
TRBJ2-1 | TRBV5-1 | NA | few | CASSPDSFNEQFF | TGCGCCAGCAGCCCAGACAGTTTCAATGAGCAGTTCTTC
TRBJ2-1 | TRBV10-3 | TRBD2 | few | CAPMTSGAVNEQFF | TGTGCCCCCATGACTAGCGGGGCTGTCAATGAGCAGTTCTTC
TRBJ2-2 | TRBV12-3/TRBV12-4 | NA | NA | CASSLWTAGTGELFF | TGTGCCAGCAGTCTCTGGACAGCGGGCACCGGGGAGCTGTTTTTT
TRBJ2-1 | TRBV2 | TRBD2 | NA | CAGQLAGGNEQFF | TGTGCCGGGCAACTAGCGGGGGGCAATGAGCAGTTCTTC